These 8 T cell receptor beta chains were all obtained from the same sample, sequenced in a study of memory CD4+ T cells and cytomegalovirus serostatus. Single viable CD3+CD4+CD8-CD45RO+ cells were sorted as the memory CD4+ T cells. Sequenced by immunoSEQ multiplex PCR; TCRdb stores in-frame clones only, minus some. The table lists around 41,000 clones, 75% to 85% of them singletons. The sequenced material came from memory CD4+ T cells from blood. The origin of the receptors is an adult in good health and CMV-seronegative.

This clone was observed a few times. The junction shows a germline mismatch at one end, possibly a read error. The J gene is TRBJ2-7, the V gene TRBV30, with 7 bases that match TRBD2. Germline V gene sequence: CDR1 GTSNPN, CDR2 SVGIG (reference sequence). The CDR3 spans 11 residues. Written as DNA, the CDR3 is TGTGCCTGGAGGGCTGGGGCAGCGGGAAACTTC. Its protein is CAWRAGAAGNF.

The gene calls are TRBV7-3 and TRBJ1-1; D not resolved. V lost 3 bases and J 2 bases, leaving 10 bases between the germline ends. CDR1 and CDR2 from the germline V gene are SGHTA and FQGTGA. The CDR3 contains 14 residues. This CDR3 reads CASSFLGANTEAFF. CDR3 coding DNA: TGTGCCAGCAGCTTCTTAGGCGCAAACACTGAAGCTTTCTTT.

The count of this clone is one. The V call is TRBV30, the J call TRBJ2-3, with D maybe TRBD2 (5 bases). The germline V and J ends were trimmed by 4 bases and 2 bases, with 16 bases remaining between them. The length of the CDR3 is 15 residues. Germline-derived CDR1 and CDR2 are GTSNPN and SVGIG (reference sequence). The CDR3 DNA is TGTGCCTGGACCCAAGCGCTAGCTCACACAGATACGCAGTATTTT. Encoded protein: CAWTQALAHTDTQYF.

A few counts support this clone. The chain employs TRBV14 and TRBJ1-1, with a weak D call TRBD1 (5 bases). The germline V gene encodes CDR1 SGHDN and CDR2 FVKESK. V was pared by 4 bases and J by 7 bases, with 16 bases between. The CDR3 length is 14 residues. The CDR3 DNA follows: TGTGCCAGCAGCCCCTTACCCGGGGGACGTGAAGCTTTCTTT. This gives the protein CASSPLPGGREAFF.

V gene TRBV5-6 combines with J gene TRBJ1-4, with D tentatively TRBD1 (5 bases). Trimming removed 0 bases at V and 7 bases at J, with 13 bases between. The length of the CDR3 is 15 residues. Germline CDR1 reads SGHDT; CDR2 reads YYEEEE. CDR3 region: CASSLVRQGGEKLFF. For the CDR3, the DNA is TGTGCCAGCAGCTTGGTCCGCCAGGGAGGTGAAAAACTGTTTTTT.

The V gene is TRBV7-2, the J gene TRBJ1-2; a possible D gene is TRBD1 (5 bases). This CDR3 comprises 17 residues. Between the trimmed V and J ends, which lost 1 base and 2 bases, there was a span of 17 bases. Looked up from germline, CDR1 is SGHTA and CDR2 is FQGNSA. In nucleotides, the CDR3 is TGTGCCAGCAGCTTAGGATATGCGGCAGGGTTGAACTATGGCTACACCTTC. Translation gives CASSLGYAAGLNYGYTF.

The CDR3 DNA sequence: TGTGCCAGCAGCCCCCGGACAGGAATCGGCTACGAGCAGTACTTC. This translates into CASSPRTGIGYEQYF. This rearrangement joins TRBV7-2 to TRBJ2-7; 7 nucleotides align to TRBD1. The CDR3 spans 15 residues. The V and J ends lost 5 bases and 3 bases, in that order; junction bases with no gene match: 10. Germline CDR1 is SGHTA and CDR2 is FQGNSA.

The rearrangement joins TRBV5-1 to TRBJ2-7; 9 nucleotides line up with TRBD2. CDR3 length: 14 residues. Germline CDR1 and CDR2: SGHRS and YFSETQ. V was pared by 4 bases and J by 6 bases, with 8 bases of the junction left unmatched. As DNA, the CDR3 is TGCGCCAGCAGCCTTAGCGGGAGCGTCGCCGAGCAGTACTTC. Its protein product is CASSLSGSVAEQYF.